A single sample gave rise to the 10 T cell receptor beta chains below, sequenced in a study of T cell repertoires in aging, cancer and after chemotherapy. Multiplex touch-down PCR with TRB-A/B primers amplified rearranged V-D-J TRB sequences. TCRdb used MiXCR to reprocess the multiplex PCR reads, holding one entry per CDR3 protein. Of about 5,700 distinct CDR3 sequences listed, approximately 39% are singletons. TCR beta rearrangements were amplified from peripheral blood genomic DNA. Sample: blood. Every receptor here comes from a human donor in good health.

This clonotype came up a few times. At one of its ends the junction is not consistent with the germline gene, which may arise from a read error. The V call is TRBV6-5, the J call TRBJ1-6; D might be TRBD1 (5 bases). The CDR3 extends over 16 amino acids. In germline, CDR1 is MNHEY, CDR2 SVGAGI. The CDR3 DNA reads as TGTGCCATCAGTGAGGGGCCGGCAGGGTCGAATTCACCCCTCCACTTT. It codes for CAISEGPAGSNSPLHF.

The rearrangement uses TRBV18 and TRBJ1-1; D perhaps matches TRBD1 (6 bases). Per the germline V gene, CDR1 is KGHSH and CDR2 is LQKENI. The CDR3 has 16 residues. Trimming left V 6 bases short and J 0 bases short, with 17 bases between. CDR3 protein: CASSLYRVGMNTEAFF. The CDR3 nucleotides are TGTGCCAGCTCGCTTTACAGGGTGGGAATGAACACTGAAGCTTTCTTT.

The gene calls are TRBV4-2 and TRBJ2-7, with TRBD2 as a possible D gene (5 bases). The V end lost 1 base, the J end lost 1 base, and 11 bases lay between the germline ends. The CDR3 consists of 15 residues. The germline V gene encodes CDR1 LGHNA and CDR2 YNFKEQ. The CDR3 loop is CASSQADGESYEQYF. In nucleotides, the CDR3 is TGTGCCAGCAGCCAAGCGGACGGGGAGTCCTACGAGCAGTACTTC.

This clonotype has more than one count but fewer than ten. The V and J genes are TRBV30 and TRBJ2-5, with TRBD2 matching over 9 bases. Looked up from germline, CDR1 is GTSNPN and CDR2 is SVGIG (reference sequence). Trimming removed 4 bases from V and 4 bases from J; junction bases left unmatched: 4. The length of the CDR3 is 13 residues. CDR3 sequence reads: CAWTSGAVETQYF. The CDR3 coding sequence is TGTGCCTGGACTAGCGGGGCCGTAGAGACCCAGTACTTC.

The chain employs TRBV27 and TRBJ2-3; D call uncertain. V was cut by 5 bases and J by 6 bases, with 15 bases left in between. Germline CDR1 and CDR2: MNHEY and SMNVEV (reference sequence). This CDR3 comprises 14 residues. For the CDR3, the DNA is TGTGCCAGCAGTCCCTTGGTCTCCGGGGATACGCAGTATTTT. Translating it yields CASSPLVSGDTQYF.

The V and J genes are TRBV6-4 and TRBJ2-7; no firm D call. The CDR3 is 14 amino acids. Trimming removed 3 bases from V and 5 bases from J, with 14 bases in between. CDR1 MRHNA and CDR2 SNTAGT come from the germline V gene. CDR3 loop: CASSDKGNIHEQYF. The CDR3 DNA reads as TGTGCCAGCAGTGATAAGGGAAACATCCACGAGCAGTACTTC.

This clonotype came up a few times. The V and J genes are TRBV6-2 or TRBV6-3 and TRBJ2-5; possibly TRBD2 for D (5 bases). This CDR3 is 14 amino acids long. Germline CDR1 is MNHEY and CDR2 is SVGEGT. V lost 4 bases to trimming and J lost 2 bases, with 11 bases between them. The DNA of the CDR3 is TGTGCCAGCAGTTGGGGAGAAGAACAAGAGACCCAGTACTTC. Encoded protein: CASSWGEEQETQYF.

This clonotype was recorded a few times. In DNA, the CDR3 is TGTGCCAGCAGTTCCAGAAATCAGCCCCAGCATTTT. Its translation: CASSSRNQPQHF. The chain is built from TRBV27 and TRBJ1-5, with no clear D. CDR3 length: 12 amino acids. V was clipped by 4 bases and J by 4 bases, with 5 bases between them. The germline gives CDR1 MNHEY, CDR2 SMNVEV (reference sequence).

The chain couples TRBV29-1 to TRBJ2-7; 13 bases match TRBD2. After removal of 2 bases from V and 4 bases from J, the junction contained 5 bases not matched to a gene. The length of the CDR3 is 15 residues. CDR1 and CDR2 from the germline V gene are SQVTM and ANQGSEA. The CDR3 coding sequence is TGCAGCGTTGAAATACTAGCGGGGGGGCGATACGAGCAGTACTTC. Its protein is CSVEILAGGRYEQYF.

The V call is TRBV4-3, the J call TRBJ2-3; D gene uncertain. The CDR3 covers 12 residues. With 0 bases removed from V and 6 bases from J, the gap between germline ends came to 4 bases. Germline V lookup: CDR1 LGHNA, CDR2 YSLEER. The CDR3 nucleotides read TGCGCCAGCAGCCAAGAGTCGGATACGCAGTATTTT. Protein sequence: CASSQESDTQYF.